The T cell receptor beta chain described here comes from a study of beta chain features in type 1 diabetes. Study-level findings and limits: Type 1 diabetes patients had fewer VDJ junction insertions and more deletions.

Isolated RNA was reverse transcribed in full, so expressed TCRB transcripts were sequenced. Only in-frame clones appear in the TCRdb table, and some are missing; sequencing was by immunoSEQ multiplex PCR. In the table there are almost 250,000 clones, roughly an eighth of which are singletons. This clone turned up a few times. Its cognate antigen is unknown. The V end was cut by 0 bases, the J end by 4 bases, with 12 bases between. CDR1 and CDR2 (germline): SGHRS, YFSETQ. The CDR3 covers 15 residues. The source material was naive CD4+ T cells from blood. This sequence originates from a woman in her 40s in good health. J is TRBJ2-3 and V is TRBV5-1; perhaps TRBD2 as D (5 bases). CDR3 in DNA: TGCGCCAGCAGCTTGGCGGGGAATGGGGCAGATACGCAGTATTTT. The encoded protein is CASSLAGNGADTQYF.